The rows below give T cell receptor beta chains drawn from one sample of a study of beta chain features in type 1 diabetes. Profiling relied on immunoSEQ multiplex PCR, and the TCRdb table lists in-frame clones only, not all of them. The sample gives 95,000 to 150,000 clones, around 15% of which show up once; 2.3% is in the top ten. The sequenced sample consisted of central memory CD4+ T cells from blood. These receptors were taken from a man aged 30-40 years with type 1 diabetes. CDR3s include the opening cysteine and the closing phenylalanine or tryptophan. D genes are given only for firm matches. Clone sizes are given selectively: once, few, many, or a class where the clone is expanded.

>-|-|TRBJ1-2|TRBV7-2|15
CASSFAGTSNYGYTF
TGTGCCAGCAGCTTCGCCGGGACCTCTAACTATGGCTACACCTTC
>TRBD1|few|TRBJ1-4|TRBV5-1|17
CASSLTGAQNPGEKLFF
TGCGCCAGCAGCCTTACAGGGGCCCAGAACCCTGGTGAAAAACTGTTTTTT
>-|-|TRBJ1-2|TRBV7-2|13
CASSEGRTYGYTF
TGTGCCAGCAGCGAGGGACGGACCTATGGCTACACCTTC
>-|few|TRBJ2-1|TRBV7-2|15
CASSPVAGEYNEQFF
TGTGCCAGCAGCCCGGTCGCAGGGGAGTACAATGAGCAGTTCTTC
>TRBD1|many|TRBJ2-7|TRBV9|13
CASSATGTGGQYF
TGTGCCAGCAGCGCGACCGGGACAGGGGGGCAGTACTTC
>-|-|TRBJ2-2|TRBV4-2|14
CASSQTMGTGELFF
TGTGCCAGCAGCCAAACCATGGGGACCGGGGAGCTGTTTTTT
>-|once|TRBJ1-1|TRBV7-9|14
CASSLEQWNTEAFF
TGTGCCAGCAGCTTAGAACAGTGGAACACTGAAGCTTTCTTT
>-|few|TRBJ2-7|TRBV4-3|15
CASSHTLGGEYEQYF
TGCGCCAGCAGCCATACCCTCGGGGGCGAGTACGAGCAGTACTTC
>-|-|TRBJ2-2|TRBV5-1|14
CASSTAGGTGELFF
TGCGCCAGCAGCACCGCGGGTGGCACCGGGGAGCTGTTTTTT
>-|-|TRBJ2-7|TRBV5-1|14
CASSVLTKSYEQYF
TGCGCCAGCAGCGTACTGACAAAGTCCTACGAGCAGTACTTC
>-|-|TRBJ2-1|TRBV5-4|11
CASSLKIHEFF
TGTGCCAGCAGCTTAAAAATTCACGAGTTCTTC
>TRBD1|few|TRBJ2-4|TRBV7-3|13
CASSRTGDNIQYF
TGTGCCAGCAGCCGGACAGGGGACAACATTCAGTACTTC
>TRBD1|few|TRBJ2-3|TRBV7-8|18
CASSPSYRGQSTGDTQYF
TGTGCCAGCAGCCCCAGTTACAGGGGGCAGTCGACGGGAGATACGCAGTATTTT
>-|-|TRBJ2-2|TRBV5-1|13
CASSPTGPGELFF
TGCGCCAGCAGCCCAACAGGGCCCGGGGAGCTGTTTTTT
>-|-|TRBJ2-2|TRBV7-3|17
CASSLARRFDPTGELFF
TGTGCCAGCAGCTTAGCGCGACGGTTCGACCCCACCGGGGAGCTGTTTTTT
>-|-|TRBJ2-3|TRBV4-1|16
CASSPQGNGAPDTQYF
TGCGCCAGCAGCCCTCAAGGGAACGGGGCACCCGATACGCAGTATTTT